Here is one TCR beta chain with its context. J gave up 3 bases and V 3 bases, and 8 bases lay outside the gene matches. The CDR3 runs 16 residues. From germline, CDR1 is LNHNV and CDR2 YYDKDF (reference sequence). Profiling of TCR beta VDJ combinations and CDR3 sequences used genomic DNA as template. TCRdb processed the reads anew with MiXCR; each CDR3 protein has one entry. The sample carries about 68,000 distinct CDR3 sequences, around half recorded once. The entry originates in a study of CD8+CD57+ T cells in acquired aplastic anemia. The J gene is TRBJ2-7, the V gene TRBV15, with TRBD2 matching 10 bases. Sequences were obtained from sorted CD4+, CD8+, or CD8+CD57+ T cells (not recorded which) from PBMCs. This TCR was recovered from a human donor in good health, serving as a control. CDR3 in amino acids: CATSSPLAGADYEQYF. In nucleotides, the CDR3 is TGTGCCACCAGCAGCCCTCTAGCGGGGGCGGACTACGAGCAGTACTTC.